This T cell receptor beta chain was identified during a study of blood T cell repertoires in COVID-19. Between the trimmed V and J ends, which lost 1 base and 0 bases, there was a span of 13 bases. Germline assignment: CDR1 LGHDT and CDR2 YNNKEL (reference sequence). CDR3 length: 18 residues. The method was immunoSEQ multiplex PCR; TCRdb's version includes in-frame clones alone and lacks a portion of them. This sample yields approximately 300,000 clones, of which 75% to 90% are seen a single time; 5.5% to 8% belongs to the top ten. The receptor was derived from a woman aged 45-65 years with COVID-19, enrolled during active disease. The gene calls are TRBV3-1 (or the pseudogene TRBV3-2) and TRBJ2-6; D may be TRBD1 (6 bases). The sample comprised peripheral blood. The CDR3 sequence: CASSQGSGAFSGANVLTF. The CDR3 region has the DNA TGTGCCAGCAGCCAAGGGTCAGGGGCGTTCTCTGGGGCCAACGTCCTGACTTTC.